This TCR beta chain originates from a study of identical twins. One entry per CDR3 protein results from TCRdb running MiXCR on the 5' RACE reads. The sample includes 410,000 or so distinct CDR3 sequences, 18% of them seen just once. The CDR3 covers 14 residues. V dropped 5 bases and J dropped 5 bases, with 15 bases sitting between them. Germline V lookup: CDR1 MGHRA, CDR2 YSYEKL. The chain recombines TRBV4-1 with TRBJ2-5; TRBD2 might be the D (5 bases). The clonotype comes from a man aged 45-65 years in good health. Source material: naive T cells sorted from blood. CDR3 in DNA: TGCGCCAGCAGCAAGCAATCGAGGGCGGAGACCCAGTACTTC. This gives the protein CASSKQSRAETQYF.